This T cell receptor beta chain was retrieved from a study of shared clonotypes between healthy human individuals. Study details: There were three CD4 naive, three CD4 memory, two CD8 naive and one CD8 memory plates per donor.

CDR1 and CDR2 from the germline V gene are SGHNT and YYREEE (reference sequence). This CDR3 has 13 amino acids. Trimming stripped 0 bases from V and 5 bases from J, with 9 bases between. Assay used: immunoSEQ multiplex PCR; TCRdb lists only in-frame clones, some missing. The table shows a few million clones, with just under 95% occurring only once. Study-wide results and limits: In having few donors, the study represented limited genetic and exposure-history diversity.

Points on this clone: No antigen is known for it.

The sample was naive CD4+ T cells from PBMCs. Stated subset: CD45RA+ positively selected. The receptor was derived from a man between 18 and 35 years old in good health. Some clones in this sample may be carry-over from other donors' samples. The J gene is TRBJ2-7, the V gene TRBV5-4; no clear D. Written as DNA, the CDR3 is TGTGCCAGCAGCTTGGGGTTGAGCGACGAGCAGTACTTC. This codes for CASSLGLSDEQYF.